Following are 22 T cell receptor beta chains from one sample sequenced in a study of blood T cell repertoires in COVID-19. Profiled with immunoSEQ multiplex PCR; TCRdb holds only in-frame clones, not every one. Of 35,000 to 45,000 clones listed, roughly 92% are singletons. Specimen: peripheral blood. The receptors were gathered from a man aged 50 to 59 with active COVID-19.

This clone was seen only once. The chain uses TRBV3-1 (or the pseudogene TRBV3-2) and TRBJ2-7; D is unresolved. CDR3 length equals 13 residues. Trimming stripped 0 bases from V and 3 bases from J, with 6 bases between. CDR1 LGHDT and CDR2 YNNKEL come from the germline V gene (reference sequence). CDR3 coding DNA: TGTGCCAGCAGCCAAGATAGATACTACGAGCAGTACTTC. Translated, it gives CASSQDRYYEQYF.

The chain has TRBV30 and TRBJ1-5; no firm D call. Germline CDR1 is GTSNPN and CDR2 is SVGIG (reference sequence). Trimming removed 0 bases from V and 0 bases from J, with 9 bases in between. This CDR3 contains 15 residues. The CDR3 loop is CAWSVPQNSNQPQHF. DNA for the CDR3: TGTGCCTGGAGTGTACCCCAGAATAGCAATCAGCCCCAGCATTTT.

This chain joins TRBV2 and TRBJ2-4; 7 nucleotides agree with TRBD2. Germline V lookup: CDR1 SNHLY, CDR2 FYNNEI. The CDR3 runs to 14 residues. The ends lost 4 bases at V and 4 bases at J; junction bases unmatched: 4. CDR3 nucleotides: TGTGCCAGCAGTGGTCGGGACTATAAAAACATTCAGTACTTC. It codes for CASSGRDYKNIQYF.

This chain joins TRBV5-1 and TRBJ1-6, with D tentatively TRBD1 (6 bases). The V end was cut by 1 base, the J end by 5 bases, with 10 bases between. CDR3 length: 15 residues. In germline, CDR1 is SGHRS, CDR2 YFSETQ. DNA for the CDR3: TGCGCCAGCAGCTTGTCAGGGGATCATAATTCACCCCTCCACTTT. Translation gives CASSLSGDHNSPLHF.

To note about this clone: One end of the junction fails to match germline, which may point to a read error. The chain uses TRBV7-2 and TRBJ1-2, with D unresolved. The CDR3 totals 13 residues. Germline values: CDR1 SGHTA, CDR2 FQGNSA. The CDR3 DNA reads TGTGCCAGCAGCTTCGGCGGAAACTATGGCCACACCTTC. Its translation: CASSFGGNYGHTF.

The chain couples TRBV5-1 to TRBJ2-1, with 8 bases aligning to TRBD1. There are 15 residues in the CDR3. V lost 0 bases, J lost 8 bases, and 7 bases stayed unmatched. Germline lookup yields CDR1 SGHRS and CDR2 YFSETQ. The CDR3 here is CASSLGRQGFDEQFF. In DNA form, the CDR3 reads TGCGCCAGCAGCTTGGGTCGACAGGGGTTCGATGAGCAGTTCTTC.

The chain couples TRBV23-1 to TRBJ2-1, with D possibly matching TRBD1 (6 bases). TRBV23-1 is reported as an ORF; its role is uncertain. With 8 bases removed from V and 9 bases from J, the gap between germline ends came to 17 bases. The CDR3 runs 13 residues. In DNA form, the CDR3 reads TGCGCCAGCGGACAGCACCTAGTTTCTGAGCAGTTCTTC. This encodes CASGQHLVSEQFF.

V usage is TRBV10-3 and J usage is TRBJ1-1; 8 bases line up with TRBD1. There are 14 residues in the CDR3. Unmatched junction bases numbered 2, after V lost 1 base and J lost 4 bases. CDR1 is ENHRY, CDR2 SYGVKD, per germline. The CDR3 DNA is TGTGCCATCAGTGAGTACAGGGGGGGCACTGAAGCTTTCTTT. It codes for CAISEYRGGTEAFF.

The chain employs TRBV28 and TRBJ1-2; no clear D. The CDR3 spans 13 residues. The germline V gene has CDR1 MDHEN and CDR2 SYDVKM. V was shortened by 3 bases and J by 5 bases, with 10 bases between the two germline ends. DNA of the CDR3: TGTGCCAGCAGTTTGATCTCGGTATATGGCTACACCTTC. It encodes CASSLISVYGYTF.

This clone was picked up one time. The chain recombines TRBV29-1 with TRBJ1-1, with D possibly being TRBD1 (6 bases). Germline V gives CDR1 SQVTM, CDR2 ANQGSEA. Trimming left V 6 bases short and J 8 bases short, with 22 bases between. The CDR3 spans 14 residues. The CDR3, as DNA: TGCAGCGTGGCCCGGGACACCCAAATCCCCGAAGCTTTCTTT. This encodes CSVARDTQIPEAFF.

The chain combines TRBV2 with TRBJ2-7; 8 nucleotides agree with TRBD2. The ends lost 7 bases at V and 3 bases at J; junction bases unmatched: 8. The V gene's germline CDR1 is SNHLY and CDR2 FYNNEI. The CDR3 consists of 14 residues. CDR3 nucleotides: TGTGCCAGCACCCCGACTAGCGTTTACTACGAGCAGTACTTC. It yields the protein CASTPTSVYYEQYF.

This chain links TRBV27 with TRBJ2-2, with D perhaps matching TRBD2 (5 bases). The CDR3 is made up of 13 amino acids. Germline CDR1 MNHEY, CDR2 SMNVEV (reference sequence). V lost 0 bases and J 7 bases, leaving 6 bases between the germline ends. The CDR3 is CASSLSAGGELFF. CDR3 bases: TGTGCCAGCAGTTTATCTGCGGGCGGGGAGCTGTTTTTT.

The V call is TRBV6-4, the J call TRBJ2-2; TRBD1 matches at 12 bases. V trimming: 5 bases; J trimming: 7 bases; junction bases outside the gene matches: 5. CDR1 is MRHNA and CDR2 is SNTAGT in the germline V gene. The CDR3 runs 15 residues. The CDR3 is CASSPGQGAIGELFF. CDR3 DNA: TGTGCCAGCAGTCCGGGACAGGGGGCGATCGGGGAGCTGTTTTTT.

In nucleotides, the CDR3 is TGTGCCAGCTCACTAACTAGGTCCTACGAGCAGTACTTC. It is translated as CASSLTRSYEQYF. The V and J genes are TRBV18 and TRBJ2-7, with D possibly matching TRBD2 (5 bases). The CDR3 has 13 residues. V lost 4 bases and J lost 1, with 8 bases in between. Germline V gene sequence: CDR1 KGHSH, CDR2 LQKENI.

The V gene is TRBV12-3 or TRBV12-4, the J gene TRBJ2-7; 9 nucleotides align to TRBD1. After removal of 6 bases from V and 6 bases from J, the junction contained 6 bases not matched to a gene. The CDR3 is 13 amino acids. The CDR3 sequence: CASRIQGAGEQYF. DNA for the CDR3: TGTGCCAGCAGGATACAGGGGGCTGGCGAGCAGTACTTC.

The sample holds a few counts of this clone. The chain is built from TRBV2 and TRBJ1-2; TRBD1 might be the D (5 bases). The CDR3 totals 12 residues. Trimming took 9 bases from V and 7 from J, leaving 15 bases between them. From germline, CDR1 is SNHLY and CDR2 FYNNEI. Written as DNA, the CDR3 is TGTGCCAGTCTCCCCCTGCAGGGTGGCTACACCTTC. Its translation is CASLPLQGGYTF.

The sample holds one count of this clone. The V gene is TRBV5-1, the J gene TRBJ2-6; the D gene is possibly TRBD1 (5 bases). The V end was cut by 0 bases, the J end by 4 bases, with 8 bases between. The CDR3 runs 15 residues. Per the germline V gene, CDR1 is SGHRS and CDR2 is YFSETQ. The DNA of the CDR3 is TGCGCCAGCAGCTTGGCAGGGTTGGGGGCCAACGTCCTGACTTTC. Its translation: CASSLAGLGANVLTF.

The chain combines TRBV2 with TRBJ1-2, with a possible D match to TRBD1 (5 bases). The CDR3 totals 16 residues. Germline V gives CDR1 SNHLY, CDR2 FYNNEI. Deletions cut 3 bases from V and 4 bases from J, with 18 bases between. CDR3 in DNA: TGTGCCAGCAGTGACTTTACAGCCGACGGGGGCTATGGCTACACCTTC. Amino acids: CASSDFTADGGYGYTF.

This clone was observed a single time. This chain connects TRBV5-1 to TRBJ2-3; D remains ambiguous. This CDR3 is built from 16 residues. The ends were cut back, 2 bases at V and 0 bases at J, with 13 bases in the middle. CDR1 and CDR2 (germline): SGHRS, YFSETQ. CDR3 sequence: CASSFGKLTSTDTQYF. For the CDR3, the DNA is TGCGCCAGCAGCTTCGGCAAACTGACTAGCACAGATACGCAGTATTTT.

This sequence joins TRBV19 and TRBJ2-7, with D possibly being TRBD1 (6 bases). CDR3 size: 15 residues. Trimming cost V 1 base and J 5 bases, with 15 bases left between them. Germline V CDR1 and CDR2: LNHDA, SQIVND (reference sequence). This CDR3 is CASSIGLGATDEQYF. CDR3 nucleotide sequence: TGTGCCAGTAGTATAGGTTTGGGGGCTACCGACGAGCAGTACTTC.

The chain is built from TRBV11-2 and TRBJ1-1, with 7 bases aligning to TRBD1. Trimming removed 7 bases from V and 3 bases from J; junction bases left unmatched: 5. The length of the CDR3 is 13 residues. The germline CDR1 and CDR2 sequences are SGHAT and FQNNGV. CDR3 residues: CASTLDRDTEAFF. The DNA of the CDR3 is TGTGCCAGCACCCTCGACAGGGACACTGAAGCTTTCTTT.

The chain is built from TRBV11-2 and TRBJ1-1, with 9 nucleotides matching TRBD1. This CDR3 contains 14 residues. V shed 3 bases and J 4 bases; nucleotides not matched to a gene: 3. Germline values: CDR1 SGHAT, CDR2 FQNNGV. The CDR3 region has the DNA TGTGCCAGCAGCTTTGGGACAGGGATCACTGAAGCTTTCTTT. It codes for CASSFGTGITEAFF.